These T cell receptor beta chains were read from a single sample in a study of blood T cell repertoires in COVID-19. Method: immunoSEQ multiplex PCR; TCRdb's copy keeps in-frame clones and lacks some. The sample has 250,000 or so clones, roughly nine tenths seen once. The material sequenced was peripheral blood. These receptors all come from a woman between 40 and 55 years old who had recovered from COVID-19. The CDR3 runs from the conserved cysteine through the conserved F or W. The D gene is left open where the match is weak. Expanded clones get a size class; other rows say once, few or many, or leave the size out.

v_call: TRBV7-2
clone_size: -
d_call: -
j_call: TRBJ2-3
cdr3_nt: TGTGCCAGCAGCCACGGGGGGACACGGAGGTACGATACGCAGTATTTT
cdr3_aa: CASSHGGTRRYDTQYF

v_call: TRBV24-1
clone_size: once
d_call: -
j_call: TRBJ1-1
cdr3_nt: TGTGCCACCAGTGACGGACAGTCACTTGGGAACACTGAAGCTTTCTTT
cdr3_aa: CATSDGQSLGNTEAFF

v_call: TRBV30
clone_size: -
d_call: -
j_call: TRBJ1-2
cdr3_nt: TGTGCCTGGATTCATCCGGGGGGAAGTGGCTACACCTTC
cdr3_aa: CAWIHPGGSGYTF

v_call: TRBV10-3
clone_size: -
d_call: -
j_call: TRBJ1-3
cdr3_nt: TGTGCCATCAGTCCTAGGGGCTCTGGAAACACCATATATTTT
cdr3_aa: CAISPRGSGNTIYF

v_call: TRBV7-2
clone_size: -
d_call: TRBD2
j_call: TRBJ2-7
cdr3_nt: TGTGCCAGCAGCGCGCAACTAGCGGGGGGGCAGTACTTC
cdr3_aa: CASSAQLAGGQYF

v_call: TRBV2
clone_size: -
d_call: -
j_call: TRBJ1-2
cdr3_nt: TGTGCCAGCAATCCCGGGACTGACTATGGCTACACCTTC
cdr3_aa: CASNPGTDYGYTF

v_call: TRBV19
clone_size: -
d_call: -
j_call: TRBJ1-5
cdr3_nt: TGTGCCAGTACCCAGGAGGGGGGGAGGGGAACATATCAGCCCCAGCATTTT
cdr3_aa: CASTQEGGRGTYQPQHF

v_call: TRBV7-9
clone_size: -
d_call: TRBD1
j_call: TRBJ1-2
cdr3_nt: TGTGCCAGCAGCTTAGGGGACAGGGGATTCCGCGGCTACACCTTC
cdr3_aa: CASSLGDRGFRGYTF

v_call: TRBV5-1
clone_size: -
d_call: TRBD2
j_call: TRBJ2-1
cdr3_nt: TGCGCCAGCAGCCCCTTACTAGCGGGAGGGGGCTACAATGAGCAGTTCTTC
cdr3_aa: CASSPLLAGGGYNEQFF

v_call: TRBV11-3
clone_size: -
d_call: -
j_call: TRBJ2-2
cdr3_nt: TGTGCCAGCAGCTTTAGCGGCTCCGGGGAGCTGTTTTTT
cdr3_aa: CASSFSGSGELFF

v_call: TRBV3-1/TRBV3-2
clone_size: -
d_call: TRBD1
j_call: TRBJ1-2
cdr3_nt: TGTGCCAGCAGCCCCCGGGACAGGGTGGATGGCTACACCTTC
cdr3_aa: CASSPRDRVDGYTF

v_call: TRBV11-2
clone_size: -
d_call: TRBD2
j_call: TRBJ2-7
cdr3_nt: TGTGCCAGCAGCTTAGGTGCTAGCGGGGGCTACGAGCAGTACTTC
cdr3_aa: CASSLGASGGYEQYF

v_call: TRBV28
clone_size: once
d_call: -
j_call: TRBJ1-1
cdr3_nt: TGTGCCAGCAGTTTAGACACAGTCACTGAAGCTTTCTTT
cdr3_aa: CASSLDTVTEAFF

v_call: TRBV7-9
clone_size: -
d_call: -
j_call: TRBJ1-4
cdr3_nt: TGTGCCAGCAGCTCCGGAGGTGCGGGAGAAAAACTGTTTTTT
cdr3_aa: CASSSGGAGEKLFF

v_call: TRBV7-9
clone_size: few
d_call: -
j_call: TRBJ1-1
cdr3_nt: TGTGCCAGCAGCTTAGGGGCCTTAAGGGGCCTTATGAACACTGAAGCTTTCTTT
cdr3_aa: CASSLGALRGLMNTEAFF

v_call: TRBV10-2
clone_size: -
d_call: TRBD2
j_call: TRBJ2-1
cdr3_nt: TGCGCCAGCAGTGGAGCGCCGGGACTAGCGGGAATCAATGAGCAGTTCTTC
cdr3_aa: CASSGAPGLAGINEQFF

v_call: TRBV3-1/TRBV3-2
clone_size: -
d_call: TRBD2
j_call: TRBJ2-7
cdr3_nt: TGTGCCAGCTCGATAGCGGGGGGGCACTACGAGCAGTACTTC
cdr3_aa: CASSIAGGHYEQYF

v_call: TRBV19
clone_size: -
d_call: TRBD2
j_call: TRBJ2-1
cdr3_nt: TGTGCCAGCAGGACTAGCGGGGGGTACAATGAGCAGTTCTTC
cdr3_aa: CASRTSGGYNEQFF

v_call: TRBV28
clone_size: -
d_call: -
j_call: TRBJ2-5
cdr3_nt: TGTGCCAGCAGTTTGTCGCAAGAGACCCAGTACTTC
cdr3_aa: CASSLSQETQYF

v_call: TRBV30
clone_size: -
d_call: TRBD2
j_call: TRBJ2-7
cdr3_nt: TGTGCCTGGAGTGTACCGGGGCGGGGGGTTTACGAGCAGTACTTC
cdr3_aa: CAWSVPGRGVYEQYF

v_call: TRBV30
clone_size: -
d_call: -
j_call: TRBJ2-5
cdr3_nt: TGTGCCCTGGAGGGGCCGTCGTTAGGGACCCAGTACTTC
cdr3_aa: CALEGPSLGTQYF

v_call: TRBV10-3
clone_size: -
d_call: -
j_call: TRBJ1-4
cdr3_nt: TGTGCCATCAGTGGGGGAGAGGGTGAAAAACTGTTTTTT
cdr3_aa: CAISGGEGEKLFF

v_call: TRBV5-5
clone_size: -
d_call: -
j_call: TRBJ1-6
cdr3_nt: TGTGCCAGCAGTTCAAATAATTCACCCCTCCACTTT
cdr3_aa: CASSSNNSPLHF